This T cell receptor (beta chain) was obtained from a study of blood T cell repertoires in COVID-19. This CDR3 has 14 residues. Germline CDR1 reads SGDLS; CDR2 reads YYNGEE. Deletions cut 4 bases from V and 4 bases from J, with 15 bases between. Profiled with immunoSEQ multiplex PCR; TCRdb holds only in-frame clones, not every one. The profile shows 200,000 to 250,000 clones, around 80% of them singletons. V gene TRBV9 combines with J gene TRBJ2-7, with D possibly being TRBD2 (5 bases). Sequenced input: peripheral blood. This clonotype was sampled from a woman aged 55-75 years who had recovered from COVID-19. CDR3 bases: TGTGCCAGCAGCCCGAGTCGTGAGGGATACGAGCAGTACTTC. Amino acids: CASSPSREGYEQYF.